This TCR beta chain was captured by sequencing in a study of blood T cell repertoires in COVID-19. Overall study: Samples representing acute and convalescent COVID-19 were sourced from the United States, Italy and Spain. T cells, B-cell-depleted T cells, or PBMCs supplied cDNA or gDNA.

Germline V gene sequence: CDR1 MNHEY, CDR2 SVGEGT. The length of the CDR3 is 12 residues. V was trimmed by 5 bases and J by 8 bases, leaving 12 bases between them. Per the original data handling: Amplified reference gene primers provided the basis for estimating nucleated cell counts. Clones were read by immunoSEQ multiplex PCR, and TCRdb kept only the in-frame ones, dropping some. V and J calls and clone size come straight from that table; D and trimming were deduced from the DNA. Of approximately 250,000 clones listed, over 80% are singletons. The sequenced sample was peripheral blood. The TCR originated in a human donor in a cohort sampled during active COVID-19. The rearrangement uses TRBV6-2 or TRBV6-3 and TRBJ1-1; D is undetermined. This chain's CDR3 is CASSRHPQEAFF. The CDR3 DNA reads as TGTGCCAGCAGTCGACACCCCCAGGAAGCTTTCTTT.